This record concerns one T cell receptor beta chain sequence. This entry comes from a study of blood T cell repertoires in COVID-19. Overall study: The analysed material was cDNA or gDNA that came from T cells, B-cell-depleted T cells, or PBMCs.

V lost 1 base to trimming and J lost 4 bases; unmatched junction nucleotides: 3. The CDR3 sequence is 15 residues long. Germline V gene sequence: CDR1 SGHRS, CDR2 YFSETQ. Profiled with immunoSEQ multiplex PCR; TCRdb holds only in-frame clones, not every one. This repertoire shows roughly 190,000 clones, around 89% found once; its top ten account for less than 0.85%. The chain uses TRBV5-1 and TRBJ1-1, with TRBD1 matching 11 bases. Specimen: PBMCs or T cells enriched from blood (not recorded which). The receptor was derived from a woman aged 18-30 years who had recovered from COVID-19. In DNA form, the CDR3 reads TGCGCCAGCAGCTTGTTTGGGACAGGGGGCACTGAAGCTTTCTTT. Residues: CASSLFGTGGTEAFF.